This entry lists 17 T cell receptor beta chains sequenced from one sample in a study of T-cell memory formation after mild COVID-19. TCRdb used MiXCR to reprocess the 5' RACE reads, holding one entry per CDR3 protein. The table lists 170,000 or so distinct CDR3 sequences, around 30% of them singletons, with around 12% in the top ten. Specimen: PBMCs or a T cell subset sorted from them (not recorded which). These receptors originate from an adult woman who had mild COVID-19 (a few samples of this study predate the infection). Cell type and time point are not known.

The rearrangement links TRBV3-1 to TRBJ2-1; D could derive from TRBD1 or TRBD2 (8 bases each). Trimming shortened V by 4 bases and J by 11 bases, and 21 bases separated the two germline ends. Germline V gene lookup returns CDR1 LGHDT and CDR2 YNNKEL (reference sequence). The CDR3 spans 15 residues. The chain's CDR3 is CASSPQGAERGKQFF. The DNA for the CDR3 is TGTGCCAGCAGCCCCCAGGGGGCAGAGCGGGGGAAGCAGTTCTTC.

The chain is built from TRBV6-6 and TRBJ2-5; D unresolved. This CDR3 has 13 residues. From germline, CDR1 is MNHNY and CDR2 SVGAGI (reference sequence). Trimming pared 6 bases from V and 3 bases from J, leaving 11 bases between. CDR3 DNA: TGTGCCAGCAGAGATCTTTTGAAAGAGACCCAGTACTTC. This sequence encodes CASRDLLKETQYF.

The genes are TRBV20-1 and TRBJ2-7; D remains ambiguous. Germline CDR1 is DFQATT and CDR2 is SNEGSKA (reference sequence). The CDR3 runs 14 residues. With 0 bases removed from V and 3 bases from J, the gap between germline ends came to 12 bases. The CDR3 spells CSARDPGTIYEQYF. DNA of the CDR3: TGCAGTGCTAGAGATCCAGGCACCATCTACGAGCAGTACTTC.

V and J are TRBV6-5 and TRBJ2-3; D remains ambiguous. Looked up from germline, CDR1 is MNHEY and CDR2 is SVGAGI. The V and J ends lost 6 bases and 2 bases respectively, with 18 bases between them. The CDR3 contains 16 residues. CDR3 sequence reads: CASSHSPPPTTDTQYF. The DNA for the CDR3 is TGTGCCAGCAGCCATTCCCCTCCACCCACCACAGATACGCAGTATTTT.

The chain carries TRBV11-2 and TRBJ1-1, with D unresolved. Per germline, CDR1 SGHAT and CDR2 FQNNGV. Trimming shortened V by 5 bases and J by 5 bases, and 15 bases separated the two germline ends. The CDR3 has 14 residues. The DNA of the CDR3 is TGTGCCAGCAGCCAAGGGTCCAGTGGAACTGAAGCTTTCTTT. It translates to CASSQGSSGTEAFF.

The rearrangement joins TRBV6-5 to TRBJ2-7; a weak D match, TRBD2 (7 bases). Deletions cut 2 bases from V and 4 bases from J, with 21 bases between. The CDR3 is 17 residues long. CDR1 is MNHEY and CDR2 is SVGAGI in the germline V gene. The CDR3 region is CASSYGVGGAVRYEQYF. DNA for the CDR3: TGTGCCAGCAGTTACGGGGTTGGGGGGGCAGTCCGTTACGAGCAGTACTTC.

This chain links TRBV24-1 with TRBJ1-2, with D hard to call. Germline CDR1 KGHDR, CDR2 SFDVKD. This CDR3 spans 13 amino acids. V lost 4 bases and J lost 4, with 9 bases in between. CDR3 nucleotide sequence: TGTGCCACCAGTGAAGGGCGGAGCTATGGCTACACCTTC. Its protein product is CATSEGRSYGYTF.

This chain uses TRBV18 with TRBJ1-2; D uncertain. The CDR3 is made up of 14 amino acids. The V gene lost 6 bases and the J gene lost 6 bases, with 17 bases spanning the gap. Germline lookup yields CDR1 KGHSH and CDR2 LQKENI. This CDR3 reads CASSPSGGRDGYTF. DNA of the CDR3: TGTGCCAGCTCCCCTTCAGGAGGGCGGGATGGCTACACCTTC.

In its sample, this clonotype was seen a few times. This rearrangement joins TRBV9 to TRBJ2-2; weak D call: TRBD2 (6 bases). The V gene's germline CDR1 is SGDLS and CDR2 YYNGEE. Deletions cut 0 bases from V and 4 bases from J, with 10 bases between. There are 15 residues in the CDR3. Written as DNA, the CDR3 is TGTGCCAGCAGCGTAGGGATGGAGGGCACCGGGGAGCTGTTTTTT. As protein: CASSVGMEGTGELFF. Based on the CDR3 plus reference TRBV9 and TRBJ2-2, the full variable domain is DSGVTQTPKHLITATGQRVTLRCSPRSGDLSVYWYQQSLDQGLQFLIQYYNGEERAKGNILERFSAQQFPDLHSELNLSSLELGDSALYFCASSVGMEGTGELFFGEGSRLTVL.

The rearrangement links TRBV12-3 or TRBV12-4 to TRBJ2-7, with a tentative D call TRBD2 (6 bases). The CDR3 loop spans 16 amino acids. The germline V and J ends were trimmed by 6 bases and 2 bases, with 20 bases remaining between them. CDR3 nucleotides: TGTGCCAGCAGCCGCGGGGTTAAGGGGACTCCCTACGAGCAGTACTTC. Protein sequence: CASSRGVKGTPYEQYF.

This clonotype appeared a few times. The chain uses TRBV11-3 and TRBJ2-4; 7 bases map to TRBD2. Per the germline V gene, CDR1 is SGHNT and CDR2 is YENEEA. V was pared by 5 bases and J by 5 bases, with 6 bases of the junction left unmatched. The CDR3 length is 14 residues. The CDR3 nucleotides are TGTGCCAGCAGCCCCGGACTAGATGAAAACATTCAGTACTTC. Its protein product is CASSPGLDENIQYF.

This clonotype was counted only a few times. This rearrangement joins TRBV29-1 to TRBJ2-1; 7 positions agree with TRBD1. V lost 3 bases to trimming and J lost 2 bases; unmatched junction nucleotides: 7. Germline assignment: CDR1 SQVTM and CDR2 ANQGSEA. The CDR3 totals 15 residues. The CDR3 region is CSVDDRDLTYNEQFF. The CDR3 bases are TGCAGCGTTGATGACAGGGATCTCACCTACAATGAGCAGTTCTTC.

The rearrangement links TRBV2 to TRBJ2-1, with D perhaps given as TRBD1 or TRBD2 (6 bases each). In germline, CDR1 is SNHLY, CDR2 FYNNEI. The V end was cut by 4 bases, the J end by 6 bases, with 25 bases between. This CDR3 comprises 18 residues. CDR3 sequence: CASSAGAGTGRSGNEQFF. The CDR3 bases are TGTGCCAGCAGTGCGGGGGCAGGGACGGGTCGTTCGGGCAATGAGCAGTTCTTC. Full variable domain (remainder filled in from reference TRBV2 and TRBJ2-1): EPEVTQTPSHQVTQMGQEVILRCVPISNHLYFYWYRQILGQKVEFLVSFYNNEISEKSEIFDDQFSVERPDGSNFTLKIRSTKLEDSAMYFCASSAGAGTGRSGNEQFFGPGTRLTVL.

This clonotype turned up a few times. The gene calls are TRBV24-1 and TRBJ1-1, with D unresolved. Trimming took 7 bases from V and 0 from J, leaving 8 bases between them. The CDR3 totals 13 residues. Germline values: CDR1 KGHDR, CDR2 SFDVKD. In nucleotides, the CDR3 is TGTGCCACCAGAGGATATATGAACACTGAAGCTTTCTTT. As protein: CATRGYMNTEAFF.

The chain recombines TRBV5-1 with TRBJ1-5; perhaps TRBD1 as D (5 bases). The germline CDR1 and CDR2 sequences are SGHRS and YFSETQ. V was trimmed by 0 bases and J by 5 bases, leaving 12 bases between them. The CDR3 covers 15 residues. CDR3 sequence (DNA): TGCGCCAGCAGCTTGGCCCCAGGGTACGATCAGCCCCAGCATTTT. It translates to CASSLAPGYDQPQHF.

The chain is built from TRBV5-5 and TRBJ2-2; 9 nucleotides line up with TRBD1. The germline CDR1 and CDR2 sequences are SGHKS and YYEKEE (reference sequence). The CDR3 length is 21 residues. The ends lost 3 bases at V and 0 bases at J; junction bases unmatched: 18. CDR3 region: CASSYFGSVGRDRANTGELFF. In DNA form, the CDR3 reads TGTGCCAGCAGCTACTTTGGTTCGGTGGGCCGGGACAGGGCGAACACCGGGGAGCTGTTTTTT.

This clonotype was found a few times. The gene calls are TRBV6-5 and TRBJ1-2; D may be TRBD1 (5 bases). CDR3 size: 15 residues. The V and J ends lost 6 bases and 1 base respectively, with 15 bases between them. Germline V lookup: CDR1 MNHEY, CDR2 SVGAGI. The CDR3, as DNA: TGTGCCAGCAGACAAGACAGTGTATTTAACTATGGCTACACCTTC. Translating gives CASRQDSVFNYGYTF.